The T cell receptor beta chain under discussion was sequenced for a study of T cell repertoires in cytomegalovirus infection. Study results and caveats: What dominated the ex vivo response were HLA-C-restricted CMV-specific TCR beta clonotypes.

A remark on this clonotype: Its antigen is still unknown. An end of the junction does not agree with germline; a read error may underlie this.

TCRdb used MiXCR to reprocess the reads, holding one entry per CDR3 protein. Of roughly 730,000 distinct CDR3 sequences in the sample, roughly 36% were seen once. The V gene's germline CDR1 is SGHTA and CDR2 FQGNSA. The CDR3 sequence is 15 residues long. The V and J genes are TRBV7-2 and TRBJ2-3, with unresolved D. This clonotype was sampled from a human donor in good health (CMV status not recorded). Some clones in this sample may be carry-over from other donors' samples. The sequencing used cultured PBMCs, collected from culture after CMV antigen stimulation. CDR3 amino acids: CASRAAGLSTDTLYF. In DNA form, the CDR3 reads TGTGCCAGCAGGGCAGCCGGCCTTTCCACAGATACGCTGTATTTT.